This T cell receptor (beta chain) was recorded in a study of blood T cell repertoires in COVID-19. At the level of the study: The samples span acute and convalescent COVID-19 from the United States, Italy and Spain. T cells, B-cell-depleted T cells, or PBMCs supplied cDNA or gDNA.

In the original processing: Reference gene primer amplification gave nucleated cell count estimates. TCRdb keeps only in-frame clones here, not all; method: immunoSEQ multiplex PCR. That table furnishes V, J and clone size, whereas the DNA furnished D and trimming. The sample lists fewer than 650,000 clones, approximately 88% occurring once. The CDR3 sequence is 17 residues long. Germline trimming cut 0 bases from V and 6 bases from J; bases unmatched to any gene: 11. Germline-derived CDR1 and CDR2 are SGHRS and YFSETQ. Recruited during active infection, patients (from Seattle) were subsequently followed longitudinally.

The clonotype comes from a woman in her fifties or sixties with COVID-19, enrolled during active disease. The sequenced sample was peripheral blood. The chain employs TRBV5-1 and TRBJ2-5, with 10 bases aligning to TRBD2. The CDR3 is CASSLGSPGTSEQTQYF. The CDR3 nucleotides are TGCGCCAGCAGCTTGGGATCCCCAGGGACTAGCGAACAGACCCAGTACTTC.